This T cell receptor beta chain was retrieved from a study of blood T cell repertoires in COVID-19 (TCRdb year 2020). Regarding the complete study: The collaborator samples originated in the United States, Italy and Spain and spanned the acute and convalescent phases of COVID-19. Where available, HLA class I and class II types were obtained from metadata supplied by the sample provider rather than from assay-based typing. The dataset comprised deeply sampled blood TCRbeta repertoires from subjects exposed to, actively infected with, or recovered from COVID-19. The prospective study material was composed of cDNA or gDNA derived from T cells, B-cell-depleted T cells, or PBMCs. Sample metadata almost always included a de-identified subject ID, COVID-19 status, age in years and sex. The repertoires were released in a freely available public database intended as a resource for research on the immune response to SARS-CoV-2. Samples came from the ongoing ImmuneRACE study (first 160 participants) plus 1,254 subjects from 6 global collaborators.

Regarding this clone: Its binding antigen is unknown. No base-level quality is on record; no much larger clone is a single base apart.

The V and J ends are trimmed by 4 bases and 5 bases, leaving 15 bases between them. From the germline V gene, CDR1 is LGHNT and CDR2 is FRNRAP. The cysteine opens and the phenylalanine closes a CDR3 of 15 amino acids. Only the CDR3 portion is preserved as DNA: 45 bases, with reading frame beginning at the first base. Each collaborating institution followed its own protocols to collect whole blood in K2EDTA tubes. For TCRbeta analysis, collaborators shipped samples as frozen whole blood, isolated PBMCs, or DNA extracted from either of those sample types. TCRbeta CDR3 regions were amplified from genomic DNA by means of the immunoSEQ Assay, a bias-controlled multiplex PCR. The original pipeline was this. The number of nucleated cells in each sample was estimated by amplification of reference gene primers within the assay. Sequence reads were collapsed and filtered to measure the absolute abundance of every unique TCRbeta CDR3 rearrangement. For each sample, productive Simpson clonality was calculated as the square root of Simpson's diversity index across productive rearrangements. Not all clones reach the TCRdb copy of this immuneACCESS table, which keeps in-frame sequences only. Checked studies attribute under half of the gap to unresolved V genes and leave the rest unexplained. V, J and clone size are taken as reported in that table, and D and trimming were inferred from the DNA itself. This sample gives nearly 110,000 clones in total; more than 70% of them show up just once. Around 4.4% of the sample rests with the top ten.

Results and caveats for the whole study, not just this receptor: How much clinical and demographic metadata was included differed by source and by participant, and the metadata was provided uncurated.

The material sequenced was peripheral blood. Rearrangement joined TRBV12-5 to TRBJ2-1; the D gene is perhaps TRBD2, from 6 matching bases. The source is a human donor in a cohort sampled during active COVID-19. The encoded CDR3 is CASGSGGTRNNEQFF. The DNA sequence is given as TGTGCTAGTGGTTCGGGCGGGACCCGCAACAATGAGCAGTTCTTC.